This T cell receptor (beta chain) was obtained from a study of T cell responses to AZD1222 COVID-19 vaccine. General study findings and limits: Per reports, nearly half of all spike-specific TCRs target regions that are unmutated in variants. Donors were mostly white British, more females; clonal diversity possibly underestimated. In all cases, repertoires were sampled only after the peak T cell response. Baseline testing showed seropositivity in only 5 or 6 AZD1222 recipients.

As regards this clone: Antigen unknown.

Germline values: CDR1 LNHDA, CDR2 SQIVND (reference sequence). The CDR3 length is 13 residues. V was pared by 2 bases and J by 2 bases, with 5 bases between. Generated by immunoSEQ multiplex PCR, the TCRdb table keeps only in-frame clones and is missing some. The sample lists some 100,000 clones; 75% to 95% were seen once. This chain uses TRBV19 with TRBJ2-3; D unresolved. This receptor was identified in an adult in good health. The source was peripheral blood, collected on day 0 of AZD1222 vaccination. The CDR3 region is CASSIRTTDTQYF. In nucleotides, the CDR3 is TGTGCCAGTAGTATAAGGACCACAGATACGCAGTATTTT.